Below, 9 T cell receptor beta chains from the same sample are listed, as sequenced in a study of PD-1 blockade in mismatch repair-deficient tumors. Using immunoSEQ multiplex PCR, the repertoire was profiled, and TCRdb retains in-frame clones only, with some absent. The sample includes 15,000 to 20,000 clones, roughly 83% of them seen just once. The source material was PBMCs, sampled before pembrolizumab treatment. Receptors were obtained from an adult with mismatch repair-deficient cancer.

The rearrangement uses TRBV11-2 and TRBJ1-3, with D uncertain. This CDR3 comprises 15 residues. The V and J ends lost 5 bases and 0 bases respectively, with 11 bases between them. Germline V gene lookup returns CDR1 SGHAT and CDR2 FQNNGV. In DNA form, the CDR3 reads TGTGCCAGCAGCCCCGTCCCTCGCTCTGGAAACACCATATATTTT. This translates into CASSPVPRSGNTIYF.

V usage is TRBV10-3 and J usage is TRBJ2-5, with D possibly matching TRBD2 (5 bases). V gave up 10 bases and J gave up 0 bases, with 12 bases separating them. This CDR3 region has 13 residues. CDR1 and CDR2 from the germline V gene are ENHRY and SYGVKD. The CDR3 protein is CATHKDYQETQYF. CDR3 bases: TGTGCCACCCACAAGGACTACCAAGAGACCCAGTACTTC.

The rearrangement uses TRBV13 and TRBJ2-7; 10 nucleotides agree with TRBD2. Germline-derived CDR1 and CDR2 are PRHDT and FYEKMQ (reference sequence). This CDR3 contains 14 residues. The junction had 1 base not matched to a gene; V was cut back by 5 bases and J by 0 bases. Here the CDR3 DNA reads TGTGCCAGCAGCGGGACTAGCGCCTCCTACGAGCAGTACTTC. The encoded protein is CASSGTSASYEQYF.

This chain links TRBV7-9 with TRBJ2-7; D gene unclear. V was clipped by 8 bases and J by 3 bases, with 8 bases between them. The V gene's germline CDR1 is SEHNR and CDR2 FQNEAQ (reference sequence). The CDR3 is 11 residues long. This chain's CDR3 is CASVSDYEQYF. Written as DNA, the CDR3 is TGTGCCAGCGTAAGCGACTACGAGCAGTACTTC.

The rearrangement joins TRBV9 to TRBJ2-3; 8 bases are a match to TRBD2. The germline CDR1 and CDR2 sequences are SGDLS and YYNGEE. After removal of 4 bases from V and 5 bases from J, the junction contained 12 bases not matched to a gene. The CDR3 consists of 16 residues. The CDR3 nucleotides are TGTGCCAGCAGCTTTAGCGGGGCCGGCGTAGGAGATACGCAGTATTTT. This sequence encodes CASSFSGAGVGDTQYF.

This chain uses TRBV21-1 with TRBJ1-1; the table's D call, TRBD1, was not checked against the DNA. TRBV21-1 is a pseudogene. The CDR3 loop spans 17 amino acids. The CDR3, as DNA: TGTGCCAGCCTGTCGGGACAGCACATTGCCATGAACACTGAAGCTTTCTTT. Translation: CASLSGQHIAMNTEAFF.

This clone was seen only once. CDR3 bases: TGTGCCAGCAGAATCGGACAGATAGAGACCCAGTACTTC. Amino acid sequence: CASRIGQIETQYF. V and J are TRBV6-5 and TRBJ2-5, with a possible D match to TRBD1 (6 bases). Deletions cut 6 bases from V and 4 bases from J, with 12 bases between. The CDR3 runs to 13 residues. CDR1 and CDR2 from the germline V gene are MNHEY and SVGAGI.

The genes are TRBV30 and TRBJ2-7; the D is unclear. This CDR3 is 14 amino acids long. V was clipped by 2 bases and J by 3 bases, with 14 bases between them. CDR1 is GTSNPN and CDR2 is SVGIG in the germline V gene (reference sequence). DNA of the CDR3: TGTGCCTGGAGTTCCCGCCCGGGTAGCTACGAGCAGTACTTC. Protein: CAWSSRPGSYEQYF.

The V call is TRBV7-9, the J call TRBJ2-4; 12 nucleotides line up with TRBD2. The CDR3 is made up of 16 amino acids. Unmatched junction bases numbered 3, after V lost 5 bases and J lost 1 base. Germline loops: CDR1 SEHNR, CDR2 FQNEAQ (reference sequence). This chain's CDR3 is CASSGGTSGAKNIQYF. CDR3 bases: TGTGCCAGCAGCGGCGGGACTAGCGGGGCCAAAAACATTCAGTACTTC.